The 21 T cell receptor beta chains in this list originate from one sample, sequenced in a study of cytomegalovirus exposure and HLA in healthy donors. Measured with immunoSEQ multiplex PCR; TCRdb has only the in-frame clones, and not every one. This sample has some 140,000 clones, with 85% to 90% found just once. The sequenced sample consisted of PBMCs. These receptors were obtained from a woman aged 25 to 39 in good health and CMV-seropositive.

V is TRBV28 and J is TRBJ2-7; perhaps TRBD1 as D (5 bases). The V gene lost 6 bases and the J gene lost 0 bases, with 15 bases spanning the gap. The CDR3 contains 15 residues. Germline loops: CDR1 MDHEN, CDR2 SYDVKM. The CDR3 nucleotides are TGTGCCAGCAGCCCGACAGACCAGTACTCCTACGAGCAGTACTTC. It encodes CASSPTDQYSYEQYF. The full variable domain, rest sourced from reference TRBV28 and TRBJ2-7, is DVKVTQSSRYLVKRTGEKVFLECVQDMDHENMFWYRQDPGLGLRLIYFSYDVKMKEKGDIPEGYSVSREKKERFSLILESASTNQTSMYLCASSPTDQYSYEQYFGPGTRLTVT.

V is TRBV5-1 and J is TRBJ1-1, with D unclear. Looked up from germline, CDR1 is SGHRS and CDR2 is YFSETQ. The CDR3 is 13 amino acids. V was clipped by 7 bases and J by 6 bases, with 16 bases between them. CDR3 sequence reads: CASGYGQRAEAFF. The CDR3 DNA follows: TGCGCCAGCGGTTATGGGCAGAGAGCTGAAGCTTTCTTT.

V is TRBV6-5 and J is TRBJ2-5; D possibly corresponds to TRBD1 (5 bases). V was trimmed by 0 bases and J by 2 bases, leaving 10 bases between them. This CDR3 is 15 amino acids long. CDR1 and CDR2 from the germline V gene are MNHEY and SVGAGI. The CDR3 spells CASSYSQAEQETQYF. In DNA form, the CDR3 reads TGTGCCAGCAGTTACTCACAGGCAGAACAAGAGACCCAGTACTTC.

The chain recombines TRBV7-9 with TRBJ1-3; 7 bases fit TRBD1. The length of the CDR3 is 14 residues. CDR1 and CDR2 from the germline V gene are SEHNR and FQNEAQ (reference sequence). J was trimmed by 2 bases and V by 8 bases; bases with no gene match: 6. In DNA, the CDR3 is TGTGCCAGCTACACCGGGACAGCTGGAAACACCATATATTTT. It encodes CASYTGTAGNTIYF.

This clone was recorded once. The chain is built from TRBV27 and TRBJ2-3, with a possible D match to TRBD2 (6 bases). The CDR3 sequence is 16 residues long. Trimming removed 2 bases at V and 6 bases at J, with 18 bases between. The germline V gene has CDR1 MNHEY and CDR2 SMNVEV (reference sequence). CDR3 DNA: TGTGCCAGCAGTTTAGGGGCCTGGAGGGGTGGGGATACGCAGTATTTT. It encodes CASSLGAWRGGDTQYF.

The chain recombines TRBV9 with TRBJ2-7, with 7 bases fitting TRBD1. CDR3 length: 12 residues. Germline V gives CDR1 SGDLS, CDR2 YYNGEE. V lost 3 bases and J lost 7; bases outside the gene matches: 4. CDR3 region: CASSGTGDEQYF. The CDR3 nucleotides are TGTGCCAGCAGCGGCACAGGGGATGAGCAGTACTTC.

The V gene is TRBV28, the J gene TRBJ2-3; 8 nucleotides match TRBD2. V gave up 5 bases and J gave up 4 bases; unmatched junction bases: 8. The CDR3 is 15 residues long. The germline CDR1 and CDR2 sequences are MDHEN and SYDVKM. CDR3 residues: CASSGAGGVADTQYF. The CDR3 DNA follows: TGTGCCAGCAGTGGCGCGGGAGGAGTTGCAGATACGCAGTATTTT. The whole variable domain, remainder taken from reference TRBV28 and TRBJ2-3, is DVKVTQSSRYLVKRTGEKVFLECVQDMDHENMFWYRQDPGLGLRLIYFSYDVKMKEKGDIPEGYSVSREKKERFSLILESASTNQTSMYLCASSGAGGVADTQYFGPGTRLTVL.

This clone occurred a few times. J is TRBJ2-7 and V is TRBV10-2; the match to TRBD1 covers 9 bases. Losses at the gene ends were 7 bases for V and 4 bases for J; bases not matched to a gene: 8. The CDR3 length is 14 residues. The germline V gene has CDR1 WSHSY and CDR2 SAAADI. The CDR3 sequence: CASKLTGGSYEQYF. The CDR3 DNA is TGCGCCAGCAAACTAACAGGGGGCTCTTACGAGCAGTACTTC.

The chain recombines TRBV18 with TRBJ2-3; 7 bases map to TRBD1. Germline assignment: CDR1 KGHSH and CDR2 LQKENI. V was pared by 6 bases and J by 0 bases, with 6 bases of the junction left unmatched. CDR3 length: 15 amino acids. CDR3 protein: CASSPDRLSTDTQYF. The CDR3, as DNA: TGTGCCAGCTCGCCGGACAGGCTTAGCACAGATACGCAGTATTTT. Drawing the rest from reference TRBV18 and TRBJ2-3, the complete variable domain is NAGVMQNPRHLVRRRGQEARLRCSPMKGHSHVYWYRQLPEEGLKFMVYLQKENIIDESGMPKERFSAEFPKEGPSILRIQQVVRGDSAAYFCASSPDRLSTDTQYFGPGTRLTVL.

The V call is TRBV11-2, the J call TRBJ1-5; TRBD1 might be the D (6 bases). V shed 0 bases and J shed 6 bases, with 12 bases lying between them. Germline V gene lookup returns CDR1 SGHAT and CDR2 FQNNGV. The CDR3 spans 15 residues. The CDR3 loop reads CASSLDLGAGQPQHF. In nucleotides, the CDR3 is TGTGCCAGCAGCTTAGATCTGGGGGCGGGTCAGCCCCAGCATTTT.

The chain links TRBV7-2 to TRBJ1-5; 7 bases match TRBD1. The CDR3 is 18 residues long. The junction had 9 bases not matched to a gene; V was cut back by 1 base and J by 0 bases. Looked up from germline, CDR1 is SGHTA and CDR2 is FQGNSA. The CDR3 reads CASSLGGTVHYSNQPQHF. CDR3 DNA sequence: TGTGCCAGCAGCTTAGGGGGGACAGTCCATTATAGCAATCAGCCCCAGCATTTT.

This chain's CDR3 is CASSLWLSQETQYF. CDR3 DNA: TGTGCCAGCAGTTTATGGCTATCCCAAGAGACCCAGTACTTC. The J gene is TRBJ2-5, the V gene TRBV28, with no clear D. V was shortened by 0 bases and J by 1 base, with 6 bases between the two germline ends. The CDR3 runs to 14 residues. Germline values: CDR1 MDHEN, CDR2 SYDVKM.

This rearrangement joins TRBV7-3 to TRBJ2-1; no definite D call. The CDR3 is 15 amino acids. V lost 5 bases, J lost 0 bases, and 11 bases lay in between. The V gene's germline CDR1 is SGHTA and CDR2 FQGTGA. CDR3 amino acids: CASSGSHSSYNEQFF. CDR3 in DNA: TGTGCCAGCAGCGGAAGCCACAGCTCCTACAATGAGCAGTTCTTC.

The chain is built from TRBV27 and TRBJ2-3; D gene ambiguous. Germline V gene lookup returns CDR1 MNHEY and CDR2 SMNVEV (reference sequence). This CDR3 region has 14 residues. The ends were cut back, 3 bases at V and 4 bases at J, with 11 bases in the middle. The CDR3, as DNA: TGTGCCAGCAGTTTTCGGGTCAGATCAGATACGCAGTATTTT. Translating it yields CASSFRVRSDTQYF.

The genes are TRBV6-1 and TRBJ2-3; 9 nucleotides line up with TRBD2. The CDR3 runs to 14 residues. Germline CDR1 is MNHNS and CDR2 is SASEGT. The J segment lost 3 bases and the V segment lost 6 bases, leaving 4 bases of the junction unmatched. The CDR3, as DNA: TGTGCCAGCAGCTCTAGCGGGATAACAGATACGCAGTATTTT. Amino acid sequence: CASSSSGITDTQYF.

The DNA for the CDR3 is TGTGCCAGCAGAGGACAGGGACCTGCCCAGTACTTC. Translation: CASRGQGPAQYF. V gene TRBV6-5 combines with J gene TRBJ2-5; TRBD1 matches at 8 bases. The CDR3 is 12 residues long. Germline V gene data show CDR1 as MNHEY and CDR2 as SVGAGI. The V segment lost 6 bases and the J segment 9 bases; nucleotides outside the gene matches: 6.

The V and J genes are TRBV15 and TRBJ2-5; D is unclear. The CDR3 spans 13 residues. Germline CDR1 LNHNV, CDR2 YYDKDF (reference sequence). V was clipped by 1 base and J by 5 bases, with 8 bases between them. The CDR3 here is CATSRVEWETQYF. The CDR3, as DNA: TGTGCCACCAGCAGAGTTGAGTGGGAGACCCAGTACTTC.

The chain links TRBV28 to TRBJ2-3; 9 positions match TRBD1. This CDR3 region has 16 residues. Germline CDR1 MDHEN, CDR2 SYDVKM. Trimming cost V 6 bases and J 0 bases; bases outside gene matches: 7. This CDR3 reads CASSPPGTGSTDTQYF. The CDR3 DNA sequence: TGTGCCAGCAGCCCCCCCGGGACAGGGAGCACAGATACGCAGTATTTT.

The chain is built from TRBV27 and TRBJ2-7, with a weak D call TRBD2 (5 bases). The germline CDR1 and CDR2 sequences are MNHEY and SMNVEV (reference sequence). Trimming removed 8 bases at V and 0 bases at J, with 11 bases between. The CDR3 sequence is 13 residues long. The CDR3 bases are TGTGCCAGCCGAGGACTGATCTCCTACGAGCAGTACTTC. This translates into CASRGLISYEQYF.

This rearrangement joins TRBV27 to TRBJ2-7; 8 positions match TRBD1. Germline assignment: CDR1 MNHEY and CDR2 SMNVEV (reference sequence). Losses at the gene ends were 6 bases for V and 3 bases for J; bases not matched to a gene: 10. This CDR3 spans 15 amino acids. CDR3: CASRPLGRGHYEQYF. The CDR3, as DNA: TGTGCCAGCAGACCCCTGGGCAGGGGGCACTACGAGCAGTACTTC.

The chain carries TRBV5-1 and TRBJ2-5; 10 positions match TRBD1. This CDR3 comprises 15 residues. J was trimmed by 3 bases and V by 2 bases; bases with no gene match: 4. Germline lookup yields CDR1 SGHRS and CDR2 YFSETQ. The CDR3 DNA is TGCGCCAGCAGCTTTGCCGGGACAGGGGAAGAGACCCAGTACTTC. It translates to CASSFAGTGEETQYF.